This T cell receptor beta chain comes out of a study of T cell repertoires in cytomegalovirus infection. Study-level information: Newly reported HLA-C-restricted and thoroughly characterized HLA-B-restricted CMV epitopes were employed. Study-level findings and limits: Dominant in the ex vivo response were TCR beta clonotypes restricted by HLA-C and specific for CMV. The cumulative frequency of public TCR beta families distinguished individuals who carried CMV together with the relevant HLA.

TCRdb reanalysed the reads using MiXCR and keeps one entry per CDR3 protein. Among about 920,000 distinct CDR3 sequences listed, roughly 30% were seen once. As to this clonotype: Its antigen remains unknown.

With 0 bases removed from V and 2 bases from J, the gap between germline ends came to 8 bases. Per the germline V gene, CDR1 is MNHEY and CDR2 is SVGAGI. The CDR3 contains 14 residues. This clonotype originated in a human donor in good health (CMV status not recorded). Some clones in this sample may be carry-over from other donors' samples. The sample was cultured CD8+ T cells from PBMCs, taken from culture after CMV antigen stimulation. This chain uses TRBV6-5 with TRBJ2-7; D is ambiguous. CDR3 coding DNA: TGTGCCAGCAGTTACTCCAGGATCCCCTACGAGCAGTACTTC. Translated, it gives CASSYSRIPYEQYF.